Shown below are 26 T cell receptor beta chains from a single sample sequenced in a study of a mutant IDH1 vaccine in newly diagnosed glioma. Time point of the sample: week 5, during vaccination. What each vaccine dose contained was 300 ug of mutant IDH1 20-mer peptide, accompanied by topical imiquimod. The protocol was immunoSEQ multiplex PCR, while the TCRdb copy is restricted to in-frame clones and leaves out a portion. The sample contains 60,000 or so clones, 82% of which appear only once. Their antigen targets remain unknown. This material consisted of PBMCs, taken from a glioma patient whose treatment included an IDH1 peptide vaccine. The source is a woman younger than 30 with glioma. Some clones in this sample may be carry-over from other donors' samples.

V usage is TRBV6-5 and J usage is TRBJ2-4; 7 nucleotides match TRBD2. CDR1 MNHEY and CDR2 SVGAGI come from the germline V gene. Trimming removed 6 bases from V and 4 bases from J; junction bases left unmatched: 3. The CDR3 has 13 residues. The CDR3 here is CASSSGGKNIQYF. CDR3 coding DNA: TGTGCCAGCAGCTCCGGGGGGAAAAACATTCAGTACTTC.

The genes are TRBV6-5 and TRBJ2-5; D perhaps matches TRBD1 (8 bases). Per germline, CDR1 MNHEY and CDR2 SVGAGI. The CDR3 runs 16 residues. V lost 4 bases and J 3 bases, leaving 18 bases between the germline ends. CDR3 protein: CASSWGDRGGEETQYF. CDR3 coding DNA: TGTGCCAGCAGTTGGGGTGACAGGGGAGGGGAAGAGACCCAGTACTTC.

The CDR3: CASSLDRGITDTQYF. For the CDR3, the DNA is TGCGCCAGCAGCTTGGACAGGGGAATCACAGATACGCAGTATTTT. This chain uses TRBV5-1 with TRBJ2-3; 7 nucleotides line up with TRBD1. Trimming removed 0 bases from V and 2 bases from J; junction bases left unmatched: 3. The CDR3 runs to 15 residues. Germline assignment: CDR1 SGHRS and CDR2 YFSETQ.

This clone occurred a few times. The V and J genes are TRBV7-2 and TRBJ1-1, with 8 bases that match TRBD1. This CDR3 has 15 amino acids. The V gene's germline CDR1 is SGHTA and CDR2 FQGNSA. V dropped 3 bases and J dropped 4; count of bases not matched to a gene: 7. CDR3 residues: CASSFLATGGTEAFF. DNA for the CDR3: TGTGCCAGCAGCTTCCTCGCTACAGGGGGCACTGAAGCTTTCTTT.

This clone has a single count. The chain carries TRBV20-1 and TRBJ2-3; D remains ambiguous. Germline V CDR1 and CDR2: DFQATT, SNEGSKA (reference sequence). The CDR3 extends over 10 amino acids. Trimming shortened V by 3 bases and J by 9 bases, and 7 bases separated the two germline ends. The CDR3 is CSASMETQYF. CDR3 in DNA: TGCAGTGCTAGTATGGAGACGCAGTATTTT.

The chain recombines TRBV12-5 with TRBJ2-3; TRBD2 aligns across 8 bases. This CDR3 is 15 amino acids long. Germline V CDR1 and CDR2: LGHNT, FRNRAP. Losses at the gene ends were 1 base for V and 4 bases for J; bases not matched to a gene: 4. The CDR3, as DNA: TGTGCTAGTGGTTTGGGACTAGCGCAGGCAGATACGCAGTATTTT. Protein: CASGLGLAQADTQYF.

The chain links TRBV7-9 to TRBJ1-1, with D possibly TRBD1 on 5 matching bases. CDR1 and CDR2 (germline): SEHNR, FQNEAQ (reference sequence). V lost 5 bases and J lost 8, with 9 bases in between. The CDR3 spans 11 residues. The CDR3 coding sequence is TGTGCCAGCAGCGAGAACAGGGAAGCTTTCTTT. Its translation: CASSENREAFF.

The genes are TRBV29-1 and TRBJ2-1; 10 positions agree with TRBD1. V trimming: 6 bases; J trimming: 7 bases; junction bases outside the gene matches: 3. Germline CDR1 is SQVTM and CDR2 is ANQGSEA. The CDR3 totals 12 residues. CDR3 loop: CSVDRGVNEQFF. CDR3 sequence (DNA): TGCAGCGTGGACAGGGGGGTAAATGAGCAGTTCTTC.

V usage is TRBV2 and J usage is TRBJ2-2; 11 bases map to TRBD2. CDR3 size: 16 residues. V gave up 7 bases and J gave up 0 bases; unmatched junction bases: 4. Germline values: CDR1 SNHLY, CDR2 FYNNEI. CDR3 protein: CASKELAGANTGELFF. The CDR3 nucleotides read TGTGCCAGCAAGGAACTAGCGGGAGCGAACACCGGGGAGCTGTTTTTT.

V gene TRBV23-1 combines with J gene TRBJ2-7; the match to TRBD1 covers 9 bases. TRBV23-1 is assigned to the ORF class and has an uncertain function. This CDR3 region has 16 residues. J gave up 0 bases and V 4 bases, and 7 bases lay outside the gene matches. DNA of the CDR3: TGCGCCAGCAGTCCCCGGAAGACAGGGGGCTCCTACGAGCAGTACTTC. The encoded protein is CASSPRKTGGSYEQYF.

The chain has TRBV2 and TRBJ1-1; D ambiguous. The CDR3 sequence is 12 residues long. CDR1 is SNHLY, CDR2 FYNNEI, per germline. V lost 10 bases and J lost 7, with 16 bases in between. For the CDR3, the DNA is TGTGCCACTAATGATGGGGTCTATGAAGCTTTCTTT. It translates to CATNDGVYEAFF. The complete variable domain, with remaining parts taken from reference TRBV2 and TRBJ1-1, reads EPEVTQTPSHQVTQMGQEVILRCVPISNHLYFYWYRQILGQKVEFLVSFYNNEISEKSEIFDDQFSVERPDGSNFTLKIRSTKLEDSAMYFCATNDGVYEAFFGQGTRLTVV.

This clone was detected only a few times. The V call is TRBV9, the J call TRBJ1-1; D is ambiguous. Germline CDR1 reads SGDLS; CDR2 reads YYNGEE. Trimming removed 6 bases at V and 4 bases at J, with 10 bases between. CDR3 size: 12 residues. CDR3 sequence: CASTDQPTEAFF. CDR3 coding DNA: TGTGCCAGCACCGACCAACCCACTGAAGCTTTCTTT.

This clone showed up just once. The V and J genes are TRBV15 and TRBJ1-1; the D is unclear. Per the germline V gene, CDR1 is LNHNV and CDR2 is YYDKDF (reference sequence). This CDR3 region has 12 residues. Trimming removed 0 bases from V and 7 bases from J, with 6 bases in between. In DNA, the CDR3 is TGTGCCACCAGCAGAGATTTGGTTGAAGCTTTCTTT. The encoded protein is CATSRDLVEAFF. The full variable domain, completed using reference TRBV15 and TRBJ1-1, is DAMVIQNPRYQVTQFGKPVTLSCSQTLNHNVMYWYQQKSSQAPKLLFHYYDKDFNNEADTPDNFQSRRPNTSFCFLDIRSPGLGDTAMYLCATSRDLVEAFFGQGTRLTVV.

This CDR3 is CASSRPHARSGELFF. The DNA of the CDR3 is TGTGCCAGCAGCCGCCCTCATGCTAGGTCCGGGGAGCTGTTTTTT. The chain is built from TRBV13 and TRBJ2-2; unclear D gene. Germline V gene sequence: CDR1 PRHDT, CDR2 FYEKMQ (reference sequence). V was shortened by 5 bases and J by 6 bases, with 16 bases between the two germline ends. This CDR3 has 15 amino acids.

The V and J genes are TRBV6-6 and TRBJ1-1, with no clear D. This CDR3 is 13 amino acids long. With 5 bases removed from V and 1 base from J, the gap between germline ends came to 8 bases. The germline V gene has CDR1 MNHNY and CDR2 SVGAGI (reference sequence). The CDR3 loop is CASSPNKNTEAFF. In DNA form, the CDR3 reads TGTGCCAGCAGTCCAAACAAGAACACTGAAGCTTTCTTT.

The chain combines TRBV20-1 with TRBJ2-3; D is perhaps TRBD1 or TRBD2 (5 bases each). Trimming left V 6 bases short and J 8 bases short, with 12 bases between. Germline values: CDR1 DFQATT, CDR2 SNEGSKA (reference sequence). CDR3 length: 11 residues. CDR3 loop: CSAPFGGTQYF. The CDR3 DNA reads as TGCAGTGCCCCCTTTGGGGGTACGCAGTATTTT.

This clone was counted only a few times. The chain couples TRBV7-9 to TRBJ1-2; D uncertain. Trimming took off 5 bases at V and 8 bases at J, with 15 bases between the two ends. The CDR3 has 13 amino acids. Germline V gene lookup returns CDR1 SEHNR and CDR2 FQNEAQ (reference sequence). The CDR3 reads CASSLASVEGYTF. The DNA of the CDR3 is TGTGCCAGCAGCCTTGCCAGCGTTGAAGGCTACACCTTC.

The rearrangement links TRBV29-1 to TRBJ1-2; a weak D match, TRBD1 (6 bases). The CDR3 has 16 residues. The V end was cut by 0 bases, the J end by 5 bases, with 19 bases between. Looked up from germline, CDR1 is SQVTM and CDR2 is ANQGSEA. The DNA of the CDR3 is TGCAGCGTTGAAGAAATTAATGAGGGGGGCAGGTATGGCTACACCTTC. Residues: CSVEEINEGGRYGYTF.

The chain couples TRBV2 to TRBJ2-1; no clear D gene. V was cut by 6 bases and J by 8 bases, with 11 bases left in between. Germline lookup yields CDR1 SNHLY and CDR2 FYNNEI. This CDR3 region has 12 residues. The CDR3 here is CASSPVDDEQFF. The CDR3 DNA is TGTGCCAGCAGCCCGGTTGACGATGAGCAGTTCTTC.

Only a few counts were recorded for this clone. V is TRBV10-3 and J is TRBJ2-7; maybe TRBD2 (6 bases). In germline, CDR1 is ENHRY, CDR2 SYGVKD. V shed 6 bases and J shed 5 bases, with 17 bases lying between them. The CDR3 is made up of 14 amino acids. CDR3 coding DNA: TGTGCCATCAGCGGAGGGACTTCCTTCCACGAGCAGTACTTC. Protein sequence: CAISGGTSFHEQYF.

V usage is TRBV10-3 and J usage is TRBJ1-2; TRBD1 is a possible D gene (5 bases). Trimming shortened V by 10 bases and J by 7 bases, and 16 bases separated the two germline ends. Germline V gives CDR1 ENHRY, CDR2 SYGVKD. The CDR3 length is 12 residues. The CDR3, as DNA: TGTGCCAGAAACGACGGGGGGGGTGGCTACACCTTC. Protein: CARNDGGGGYTF.

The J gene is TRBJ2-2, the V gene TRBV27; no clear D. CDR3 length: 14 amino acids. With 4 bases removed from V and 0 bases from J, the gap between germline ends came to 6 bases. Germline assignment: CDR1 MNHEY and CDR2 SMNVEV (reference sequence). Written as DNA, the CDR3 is TGTGCCAGCAGTTCGCCATCGAACACCGGGGAGCTGTTTTTT. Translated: CASSSPSNTGELFF.

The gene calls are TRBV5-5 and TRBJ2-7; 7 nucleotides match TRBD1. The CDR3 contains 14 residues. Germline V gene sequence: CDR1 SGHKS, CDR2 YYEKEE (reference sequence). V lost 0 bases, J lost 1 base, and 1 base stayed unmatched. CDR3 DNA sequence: TGTGCCAGCAGCTTGGAGACAGGGTCCTACGAGCAGTACTTC. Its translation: CASSLETGSYEQYF.

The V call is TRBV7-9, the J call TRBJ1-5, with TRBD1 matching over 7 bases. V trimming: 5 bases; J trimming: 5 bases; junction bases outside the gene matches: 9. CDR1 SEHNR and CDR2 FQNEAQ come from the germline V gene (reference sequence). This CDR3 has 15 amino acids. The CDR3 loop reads CASSPQGGSDQPQHF. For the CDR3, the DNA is TGTGCCAGCAGCCCTCAGGGGGGCAGTGATCAGCCCCAGCATTTT.

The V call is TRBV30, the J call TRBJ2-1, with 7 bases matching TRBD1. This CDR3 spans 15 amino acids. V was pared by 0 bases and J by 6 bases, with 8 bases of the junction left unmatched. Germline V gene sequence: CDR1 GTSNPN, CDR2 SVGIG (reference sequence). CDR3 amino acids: CAWSVRQGVGNEQFF. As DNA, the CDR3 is TGTGCCTGGAGTGTACGTCAGGGGGTCGGCAATGAGCAGTTCTTC.

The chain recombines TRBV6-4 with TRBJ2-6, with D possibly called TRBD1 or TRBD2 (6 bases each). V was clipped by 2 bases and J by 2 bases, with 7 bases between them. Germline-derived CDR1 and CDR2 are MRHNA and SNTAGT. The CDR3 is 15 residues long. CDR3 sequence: CASSDRGAGANVLTF. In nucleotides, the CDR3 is TGTGCCAGCAGTGACAGGGGGGCTGGGGCCAACGTCCTGACTTTC.